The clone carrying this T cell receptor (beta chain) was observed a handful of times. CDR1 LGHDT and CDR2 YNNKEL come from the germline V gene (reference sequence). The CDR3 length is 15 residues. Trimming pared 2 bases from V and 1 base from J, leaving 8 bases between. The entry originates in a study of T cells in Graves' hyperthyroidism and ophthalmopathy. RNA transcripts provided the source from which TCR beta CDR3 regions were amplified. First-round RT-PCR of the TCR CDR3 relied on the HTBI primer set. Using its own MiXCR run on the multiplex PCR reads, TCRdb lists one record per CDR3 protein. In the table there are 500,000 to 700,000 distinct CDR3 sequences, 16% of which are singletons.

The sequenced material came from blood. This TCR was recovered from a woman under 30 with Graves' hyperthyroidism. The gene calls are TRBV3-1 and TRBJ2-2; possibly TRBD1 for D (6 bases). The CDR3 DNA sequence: TGTGCCAGCAGCCAACAGGGACAGAACACCGGGGAGCTGTTTTTT. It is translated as CASSQQGQNTGELFF. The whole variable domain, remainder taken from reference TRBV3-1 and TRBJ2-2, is DTAVSQTPKYLVTQMGNDKSIKCEQNLGHDTMYWYKQDSKKFLKIMFSYNNKELIINETVPNRFSPKSPDKAHLNLHINSLELGDSAVYFCASSQQGQNTGELFFGEGSRLTVL.